This TCR beta chain was documented in a study of blood T cell repertoires in COVID-19. Looking at the study overall: The cDNA or gDNA used as material had been derived from T cells, B-cell-depleted T cells, or PBMCs.

The length of the CDR3 is 12 residues. V lost 6 bases, J lost 5 bases, and 9 bases lay in between. As originally analysed: Amplified reference gene primers provided the basis for estimating nucleated cell counts. The data were produced by immunoSEQ multiplex PCR, yet TCRdb's version contains in-frame clones alone and is incomplete. The V and J calls and clone size come from that table; D and trimming were worked out from the DNA. The sample shows some 430,000 clones, less than 95% of them seen only once. What was sequenced was PBMCs or T cells enriched from blood (not recorded which). The rearrangement uses TRBV12-3 or TRBV12-4 and TRBJ2-3; tentative D call: TRBD2 (5 bases). The clonotype originates from a man in his late teens or twenties who had recovered from COVID-19. Here the CDR3 DNA reads TGTGCCAGCAGCTCTAGCCTAGATACGCAGTATTTT. It is translated as CASSSSLDTQYF.